This T cell receptor beta chain was documented in a study of blood T cell repertoires in COVID-19. Study context: COVID-19 samples from acute and convalescent phases originated in the United States, Italy and Spain. PBMCs, B-cell-depleted T cells, or T cells were the source of the cDNA or gDNA that made up the material.

Losses at the gene ends were 0 bases for V and 8 bases for J; bases not matched to a gene: 11. Germline CDR1 and CDR2: SGHRS and YFSETQ. The CDR3 has 16 residues. Original analysis: How many nucleated cells were present was estimated from reference gene primer amplification. Repertoires were generated with immunoSEQ multiplex PCR, while TCRdb's copy carries only in-frame clones and drops some. That table furnishes V, J and clone size, whereas the DNA furnished D and trimming. The table has about 200,000 clones, roughly 84% seen once. The chain links TRBV5-1 to TRBJ2-1; 7 bases line up with TRBD2. This receptor was identified in a woman older than 75 with acute or convalescent COVID-19. The sequencing input was peripheral blood. The CDR3 protein is CASSLAGAGDLYEQFF. CDR3 sequence (DNA): TGCGCCAGCAGCTTGGCCGGGGCGGGAGATCTTTATGAGCAGTTCTTC. The variable domain in full, with the rest retrieved from reference TRBV5-1 and TRBJ2-1, is KAGVTQTPRYLIKTRGQQVTLSCSPISGHRSVSWYQQTPGQGLQFLFEYFSETQRNKGNFPGRFSGRQFSNSRSEMNVSTLELGDSALYLCASSLAGAGDLYEQFFGPGTRLTVL.